The 6 T cell receptor beta chains listed next were all sequenced from one sample in a study of cytomegalovirus exposure and HLA in healthy donors. 60 Vbeta and 13 Jbeta primers were used in PCR. This table comes from immunoSEQ multiplex PCR, and its TCRdb copy is limited to in-frame clones, with some not included. This table has approximately 110,000 clones, approximately 78% appearing once. The sample consisted of PBMCs. The origin of the receptors is a man aged 40-55 years in good health and CMV-seronegative.

The rearrangement links TRBV27 to TRBJ1-2; 7 bases fit TRBD1. The V and J ends lost 2 bases and 2 bases, in that order; junction bases with no gene match: 5. Germline V gene lookup returns CDR1 MNHEY and CDR2 SMNVEV (reference sequence). CDR3 length: 15 residues. This chain's CDR3 is CASSLRGGANYGYTF. For the CDR3, the DNA is TGTGCCAGCAGTTTAAGAGGGGGCGCGAACTATGGCTACACCTTC.

Remarks on this clone: An end of the junction does not agree with germline; a read error may underlie this. The chain links TRBV10-3 to TRBJ2-4; 9 positions match TRBD1. This CDR3 has 15 amino acids. The germline V gene has CDR1 ENHRY and CDR2 SYGVKD. The CDR3 DNA follows: TGTGCCATCAGTGAGACACAGGGGGCAGACAACAGTCAGTACTTC. It encodes CAISETQGADNSQYF.

The J gene is TRBJ2-2, the V gene TRBV12-5; D gene unclear. Trimming left V 3 bases short and J 0 bases short, with 8 bases between. The CDR3 spans 15 residues. Germline CDR1 LGHNT, CDR2 FRNRAP. CDR3 sequence reads: CASGFGRSNTGELFF. The CDR3 DNA sequence: TGTGCTAGTGGTTTTGGGCGATCGAACACCGGGGAGCTGTTTTTT. Filled out from reference TRBV12-5 and TRBJ2-2, the complete variable domain reads DARVTQTPRHKVTEMGQEVTMRCQPILGHNTVFWYRQTMMQGLELLAYFRNRAPLDDSGMPKDRFSAEMPDATLATLKIQPSEPRDSAVYFCASGFGRSNTGELFFGEGSRLTVL.

J is TRBJ1-6 and V is TRBV19; possibly TRBD1 for D (5 bases). Between the trimmed V and J ends, which lost 9 bases and 0 bases, there was a span of 9 bases. CDR1 and CDR2 from the germline V gene are LNHDA and SQIVND (reference sequence). CDR3 size: 14 residues. DNA for the CDR3: TGTGCCAGCGAGCAGGGCTCCTATAATTCACCCCTCCACTTT. Translating it yields CASEQGSYNSPLHF.

Here the CDR3 DNA reads TGTGCCAGCAGCCAAGCGGACCCGGGACAGCCCGGACCTCTAAGCATCTATGGCTACACCTTC. Translation: CASSQADPGQPGPLSIYGYTF. The rearrangement joins TRBV14 to TRBJ1-2; 7 nucleotides agree with TRBD1. This CDR3 is 21 amino acids long. Germline CDR1 is SGHDN and CDR2 is FVKESK. Germline trimming cut 1 base from V and 4 bases from J; bases unmatched to any gene: 24.

The V and J genes are TRBV27 and TRBJ2-1; D perhaps matches TRBD2 (5 bases). V was shortened by 5 bases and J by 0 bases, with 11 bases between the two germline ends. The CDR3 runs to 15 residues. Per germline, CDR1 MNHEY and CDR2 SMNVEV (reference sequence). The CDR3 DNA reads TGTGCCAGCAGTCCCGGACTCCCCTCCTACAATGAGCAGTTCTTC. This gives the protein CASSPGLPSYNEQFF.